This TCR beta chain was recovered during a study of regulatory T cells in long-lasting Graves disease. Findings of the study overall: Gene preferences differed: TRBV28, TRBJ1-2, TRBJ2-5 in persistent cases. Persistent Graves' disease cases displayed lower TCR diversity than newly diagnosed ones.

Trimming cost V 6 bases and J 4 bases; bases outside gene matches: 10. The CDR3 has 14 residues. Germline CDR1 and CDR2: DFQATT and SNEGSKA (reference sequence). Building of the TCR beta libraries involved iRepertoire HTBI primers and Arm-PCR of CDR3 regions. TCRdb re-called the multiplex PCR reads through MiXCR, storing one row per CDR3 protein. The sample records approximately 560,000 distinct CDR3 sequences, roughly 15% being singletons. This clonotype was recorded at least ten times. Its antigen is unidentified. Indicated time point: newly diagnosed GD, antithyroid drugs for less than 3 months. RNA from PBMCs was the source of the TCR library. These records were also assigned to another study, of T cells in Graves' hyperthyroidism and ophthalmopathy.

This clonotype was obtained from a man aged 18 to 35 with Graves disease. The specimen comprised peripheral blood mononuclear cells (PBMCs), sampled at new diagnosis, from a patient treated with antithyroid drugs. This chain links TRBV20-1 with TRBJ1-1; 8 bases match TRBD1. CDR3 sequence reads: CSAPGADRGTEAFF. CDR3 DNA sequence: TGCAGTGCCCCTGGGGCAGACAGGGGCACTGAAGCTTTCTTT.